Each of the 18 T cell receptor beta chains below was sequenced from the same sample in a study of T cell changes during pregnancy in multiple sclerosis. The method was immunoSEQ multiplex PCR; TCRdb's version includes in-frame clones alone and lacks a portion of them. Among 50,000 or so clones listed, around nine tenths were seen once. The sample consisted of CD4+ T cells from peripheral blood mononuclear cells, taken before pregnancy. Receptors originate from a female donor with multiple sclerosis, enrolled in a pregnancy study.

In nucleotides, the CDR3 is TGTGCCAGCAGTTTCAGGGGACAGGGGTCTGGGGCCAACGTCCTGACTTTC. Residues: CASSFRGQGSGANVLTF. The V call is TRBV27, the J call TRBJ2-6; 10 bases fit TRBD1. The CDR3 has 17 residues. After removal of 3 bases from V and 1 base from J, the junction contained 3 bases not matched to a gene. CDR1 and CDR2 (germline): MNHEY, SMNVEV (reference sequence).

CDR3 sequence (DNA): TGTGCCAGCAGCCCTGGGGGGTGGAGGACAGGGGACCACGAGCAGTACTTC. Translation gives CASSPGGWRTGDHEQYF. This rearrangement joins TRBV9 to TRBJ2-7; 9 bases align to TRBD1. This CDR3 comprises 17 residues. CDR1 is SGDLS and CDR2 is YYNGEE in the germline V gene. V lost 4 bases to trimming and J lost 5 bases; unmatched junction nucleotides: 16.

This clone has a handful of counts. The chain employs TRBV7-8 and TRBJ1-2; TRBD1 matches 9 bases. Germline lookup yields CDR1 SGHVS and CDR2 FQNEAQ. The CDR3 length is 14 residues. With V trimmed by 5 bases and J by 5 bases, 6 bases remained unmatched. This CDR3 is CASSLVQGAYGYTF. The CDR3 DNA follows: TGTGCCAGCAGCCTAGTACAGGGGGCGTATGGCTACACCTTC.

V gene TRBV27 combines with J gene TRBJ2-1; 8 nucleotides match TRBD1. This CDR3 contains 12 residues. Trimming took 8 bases from V and 10 from J; bases not matched to a gene: 7. From germline, CDR1 is MNHEY and CDR2 SMNVEV (reference sequence). CDR3 residues: CASSSRDREQFF. The DNA for the CDR3 is TGTGCCAGCTCCAGCCGGGACAGGGAGCAGTTCTTC.

In DNA form, the CDR3 reads TGCGCCAGCAGCTCACTCTCCAGAGGGGGGAACACTGAAGCTTTCTTT. Protein: CASSSLSRGGNTEAFF. The chain couples TRBV5-1 to TRBJ1-1; D is possibly TRBD1 (6 bases). The CDR3 covers 16 residues. V gave up 3 bases and J gave up 1 base, with 16 bases separating them. Germline V CDR1 and CDR2: SGHRS, YFSETQ.

V and J are TRBV12-5 and TRBJ1-1; TRBD1 aligns across 7 bases. V lost 0 bases to trimming and J lost 1 base; unmatched junction nucleotides: 14. Germline V gene data show CDR1 as LGHNT and CDR2 as FRNRAP. CDR3 length: 19 amino acids. Here the CDR3 DNA reads TGTGCTAGTGGTTTGGTACCCTCGACAGGGTCGGGGGCGAACACTGAAGCTTTCTTT. Its protein is CASGLVPSTGSGANTEAFF.

The J gene is TRBJ2-5, the V gene TRBV6-1; TRBD1 aligns across 8 bases. V lost 6 bases and J lost 7; bases outside the gene matches: 10. This CDR3 comprises 14 residues. CDR1 and CDR2 (germline): MNHNS, SASEGT. CDR3 in amino acids: CASSSGTGIGTQYF. In nucleotides, the CDR3 is TGTGCCAGCAGCTCCGGGACAGGCATAGGGACCCAGTACTTC.

The V gene is TRBV5-4, the J gene TRBJ2-3; 11 positions match TRBD2. Germline CDR1 reads SGHNT; CDR2 reads YYREEE (reference sequence). The length of the CDR3 is 15 residues. With 1 base clipped from V and 3 bases from J, the junction kept 1 base outside the gene matches. The CDR3, as DNA: TGTGCCAGCAGCTTGACTAGCGGGAGAACAGATACGCAGTATTTT. Protein product: CASSLTSGRTDTQYF.

This clone is medium-sized (0.01 to 0.1%) in the sample. The chain employs TRBV2 and TRBJ2-7, with 11 bases matching TRBD2. The CDR3 spans 20 residues. Losses at the gene ends were 0 bases for V and 1 base for J; bases not matched to a gene: 14. The germline V gene has CDR1 SNHLY and CDR2 FYNNEI. CDR3 DNA sequence: TGTGCCAGCAGTGAAGCAAGAGGACTAGCGGGCTATCGGTCTTCCTACGAGCAGTACTTC. As protein: CASSEARGLAGYRSSYEQYF.

The J gene is TRBJ1-2, the V gene TRBV19, with D unclear. V shed 0 bases and J shed 4 bases, with 6 bases lying between them. Germline values: CDR1 LNHDA, CDR2 SQIVND (reference sequence). The CDR3 length is 13 residues. The CDR3, as DNA: TGTGCCAGTAGTATAGACGGGAGCTATGGCTACACCTTC. Translation: CASSIDGSYGYTF.

The CDR3 region is CASSQAYTQYF. In DNA form, the CDR3 reads TGCGCCAGCAGCCAAGCGTATACGCAGTATTTT. The V and J genes are TRBV4-1 and TRBJ2-3; D not certain. V dropped 1 base and J dropped 7 bases, with 3 bases sitting between them. The CDR3 is made up of 11 amino acids. The germline V gene has CDR1 MGHRA and CDR2 YSYEKL.

CDR3 nucleotides: TGTGCCAGTACCGCGGGAACAACGAACACCGGGGAGCTGTTTTTT. Its protein product is CASTAGTTNTGELFF. The V gene is TRBV19, the J gene TRBJ2-2; possible D gene TRBD2, 6 bases. The CDR3 is 15 residues long. Germline CDR1 and CDR2: LNHDA and SQIVND (reference sequence). Trimming removed 7 bases from V and 0 bases from J, with 12 bases in between.

The chain uses TRBV28 and TRBJ1-5; no clear D. CDR1 MDHEN and CDR2 SYDVKM come from the germline V gene. V dropped 2 bases and J dropped 4 bases, with 12 bases sitting between them. The CDR3 covers 15 residues. The CDR3 DNA is TGTGCCAGCAGTTTACAGGTTGGGGAGAATCAGCCCCAGCATTTT. Translated: CASSLQVGENQPQHF.

The rearrangement links TRBV6-5 to TRBJ2-5; TRBD2 matches at 8 bases. Trimming took 7 bases from V and 2 from J; bases not matched to a gene: 6. CDR1 is MNHEY and CDR2 is SVGAGI in the germline V gene. CDR3 length: 14 residues. The chain's CDR3 is CASKISGAQETQYF. CDR3 nucleotides: TGTGCCAGCAAAATTAGCGGGGCACAAGAGACCCAGTACTTC.

The V and J genes are TRBV14 and TRBJ2-5, with 10 bases matching TRBD2. The CDR3 contains 18 residues. After removal of 1 base from V and 1 base from J, the junction contained 9 bases not matched to a gene. CDR1 and CDR2 (germline): SGHDN, FVKESK. In DNA form, the CDR3 reads TGTGCCAGCAGCCAAGGCGCAGGACTAGCGGAGTCCCAAGAGACCCAGTACTTC. Translating gives CASSQGAGLAESQETQYF.

This clone was picked up a small number of times. The gene calls are TRBV12-5 and TRBJ1-1; D gene ambiguous. Germline CDR1 LGHNT, CDR2 FRNRAP. There are 12 residues in the CDR3. Deletions cut 5 bases from V and 4 bases from J, with 8 bases between. CDR3 sequence: CASGDIPTEAFF. In DNA form, the CDR3 reads TGTGCTAGTGGTGACATCCCCACTGAAGCTTTCTTT. The full variable domain, rest sourced from reference TRBV12-5 and TRBJ1-1, is DARVTQTPRHKVTEMGQEVTMRCQPILGHNTVFWYRQTMMQGLELLAYFRNRAPLDDSGMPKDRFSAEMPDATLATLKIQPSEPRDSAVYFCASGDIPTEAFFGQGTRLTVV.

The CDR3 here is CASRPLLGADGYTF. CDR3 in DNA: TGTGCCAGCAGACCCCTGTTGGGGGCGGATGGCTACACCTTC. The J gene is TRBJ1-2, the V gene TRBV27, with a weak D call TRBD1 (6 bases). Trimming took off 6 bases at V and 6 bases at J, with 17 bases between the two ends. The length of the CDR3 is 14 residues. Germline assignment: CDR1 MNHEY and CDR2 SMNVEV (reference sequence).

A remark on this clone: Different DNA sequences within this sample yield the same CDR3. This sequence joins TRBV9 and TRBJ2-7, with 10 bases matching TRBD1. The V segment lost 0 bases and the J segment 4 bases; nucleotides outside the gene matches: 1. The CDR3 contains 14 residues. Germline values: CDR1 SGDLS, CDR2 YYNGEE. The CDR3 bases are TGTGCCAGCAGCGTAGGGGACAGGGGTTACGAGCAGTACTTC. Its translation is CASSVGDRGYEQYF. Looking up the rest from reference TRBV9 and TRBJ2-7 gives the full variable domain: DSGVTQTPKHLITATGQRVTLRCSPRSGDLSVYWYQQSLDQGLQFLIQYYNGEERAKGNILERFSAQQFPDLHSELNLSSLELGDSALYFCASSVGDRGYEQYFGPGTRLTVT.